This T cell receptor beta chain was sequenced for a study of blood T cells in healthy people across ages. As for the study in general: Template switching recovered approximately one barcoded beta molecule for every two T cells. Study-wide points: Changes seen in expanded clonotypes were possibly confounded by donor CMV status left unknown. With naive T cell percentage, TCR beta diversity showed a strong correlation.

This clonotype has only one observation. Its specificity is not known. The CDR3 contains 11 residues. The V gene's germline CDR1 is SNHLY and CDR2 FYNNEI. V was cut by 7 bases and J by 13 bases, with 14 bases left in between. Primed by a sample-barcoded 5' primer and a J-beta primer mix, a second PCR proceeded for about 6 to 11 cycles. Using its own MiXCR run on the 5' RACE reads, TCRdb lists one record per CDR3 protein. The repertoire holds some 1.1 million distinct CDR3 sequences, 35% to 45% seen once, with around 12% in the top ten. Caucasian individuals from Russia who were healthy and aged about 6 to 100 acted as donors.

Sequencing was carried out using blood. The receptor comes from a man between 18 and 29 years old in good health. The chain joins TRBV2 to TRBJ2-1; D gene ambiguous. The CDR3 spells CASITAETQFF. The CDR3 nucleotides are TGTGCCAGCATCACGGCGGAGACCCAGTTCTTC.